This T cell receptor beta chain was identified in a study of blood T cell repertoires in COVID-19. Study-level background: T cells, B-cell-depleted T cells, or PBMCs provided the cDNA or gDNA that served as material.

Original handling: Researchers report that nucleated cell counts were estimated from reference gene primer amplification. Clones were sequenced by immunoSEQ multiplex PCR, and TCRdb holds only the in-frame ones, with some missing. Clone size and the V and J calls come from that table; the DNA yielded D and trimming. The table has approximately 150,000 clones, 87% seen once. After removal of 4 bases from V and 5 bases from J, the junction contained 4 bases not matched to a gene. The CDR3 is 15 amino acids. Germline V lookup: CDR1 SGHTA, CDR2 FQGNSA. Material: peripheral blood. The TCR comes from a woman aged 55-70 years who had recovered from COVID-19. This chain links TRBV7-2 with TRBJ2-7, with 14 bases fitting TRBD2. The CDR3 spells CASSSRLAGGDEQYF. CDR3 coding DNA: TGTGCCAGCAGCTCAAGACTAGCGGGGGGGGACGAGCAGTACTTC.